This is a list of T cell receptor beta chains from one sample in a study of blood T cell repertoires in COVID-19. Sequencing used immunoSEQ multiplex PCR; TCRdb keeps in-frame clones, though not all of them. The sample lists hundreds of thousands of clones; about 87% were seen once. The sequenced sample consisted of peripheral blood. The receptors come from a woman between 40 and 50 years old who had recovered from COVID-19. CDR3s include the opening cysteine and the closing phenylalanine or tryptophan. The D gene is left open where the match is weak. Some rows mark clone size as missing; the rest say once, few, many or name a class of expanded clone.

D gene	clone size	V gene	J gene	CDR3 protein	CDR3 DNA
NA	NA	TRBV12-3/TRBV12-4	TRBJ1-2	CASSLEYGYGYTF	TGTGCCAGCAGTTTAGAATACGGCTATGGCTACACCTTC
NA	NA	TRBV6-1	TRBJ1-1	CASSEIGGIGTEAFF	TGTGCCAGCAGTGAAATTGGAGGGATCGGCACTGAAGCTTTCTTT
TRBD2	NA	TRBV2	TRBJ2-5	CATAGWGVGETQYF	TGTGCAACAGCGGGGTGGGGTGTCGGAGAGACCCAGTACTTC
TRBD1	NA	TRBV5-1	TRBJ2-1	CASSPGTGFDEQFF	TGCGCCAGCAGCCCCGGGACAGGGTTCGATGAGCAGTTCTTC
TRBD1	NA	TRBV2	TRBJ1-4	CATQSGTGSTNEKLFF	TGTGCCACCCAATCCGGGACAGGTTCAACTAATGAAAAACTGTTTTTT
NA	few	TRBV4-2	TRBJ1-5	CASSQDAGNQPQHF	TGTGCCAGCAGCCAAGATGCAGGCAATCAGCCCCAGCATTTT
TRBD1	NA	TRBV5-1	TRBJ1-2	CASSPGQGGFDGYTF	TGCGCCAGCAGCCCAGGACAGGGGGGCTTCGATGGCTACACCTTC
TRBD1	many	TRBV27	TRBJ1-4	CASSHRGPNEKLFF	TGTGCCAGCAGTCACAGGGGGCCAAATGAAAAACTGTTTTTT
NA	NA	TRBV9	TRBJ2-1	CASNPHQGNNEQFF	TGTGCCAGCAATCCCCACCAGGGGAACAATGAGCAGTTCTTC
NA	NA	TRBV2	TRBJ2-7	CASSDQGFSYEQYF	TGTGCCAGCAGTGATCAGGGGTTCTCCTACGAGCAGTACTTC
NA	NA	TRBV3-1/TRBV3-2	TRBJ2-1	CASSQDLLVSQDEQFF	TGTGCCAGCAGCCAAGATTTACTAGTTAGTCAGGATGAGCAGTTCTTC
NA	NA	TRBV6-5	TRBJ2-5	CASSYLGQNQETQYF	TGTGCCAGCAGTTACTTAGGACAGAATCAAGAGACCCAGTACTTC
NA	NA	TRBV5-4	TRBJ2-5	CASSLRGGETQYF	TGTGCCAGCAGCTTGAGAGGGGGTGAGACCCAGTACTTC
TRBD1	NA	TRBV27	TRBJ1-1	CASSFSGQGKSRIRKNTEAFF	TGTGCCAGCAGTTTTTCCGGACAGGGGAAAAGCAGGATAAGGAAGAACACTGAAGCTTTCTTT
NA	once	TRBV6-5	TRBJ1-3	CASSYGAARGNTIYF	TGTGCCAGCAGCTACGGGGCCGCGCGGGGAAACACCATATATTTT
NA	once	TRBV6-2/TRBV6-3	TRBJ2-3	CASSPRTDTQYF	TGTGCCAGCAGCCCCCGGACAGATACGCAGTATTTT
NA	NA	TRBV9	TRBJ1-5	CASSTHDSYQPQHF	TGTGCCAGCAGCACTCACGACAGTTACCAGCCCCAGCATTTT
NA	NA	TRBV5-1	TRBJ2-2	CASGGRQTNTGELFF	TGCGCCAGCGGGGGGAGGCAGACGAACACCGGGGAGCTGTTTTTT
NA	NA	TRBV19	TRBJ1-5	CASSPADRDNQPQHF	TGTGCCAGTAGCCCAGCGGACAGAGACAATCAGCCCCAGCATTTT
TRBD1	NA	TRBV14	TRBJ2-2	CASSQENRGTGELFF	TGTGCCAGCAGCCAAGAGAACAGGGGCACCGGGGAGCTGTTTTTT
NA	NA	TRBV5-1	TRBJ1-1	CASSLWGDTEAFF	TGCGCCAGCAGCTTGTGGGGGGACACTGAAGCTTTCTTT
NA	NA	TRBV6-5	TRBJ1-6	CASSYSGLKNSPLHF	TGTGCCAGCAGTTATTCAGGTCTGAAGAATTCACCCCTCCACTTT
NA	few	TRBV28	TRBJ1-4	CASSLGWGRGTEKLFF	TGTGCCAGCAGTTTAGGTTGGGGCAGGGGTACTGAAAAACTGTTTTTT
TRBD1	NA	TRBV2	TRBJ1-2	CASSLEEGAYGYTF	TGTGCCAGCAGCCTAGAGGAGGGGGCCTATGGCTACACCTTC
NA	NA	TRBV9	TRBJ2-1	CASSVIGRELFF	TGTGCCAGCAGCGTTATAGGCCGGGAGTTGTTCTTC
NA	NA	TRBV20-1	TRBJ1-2	CSARSSYGYTF	TGCAGTGCAAGGAGTAGCTATGGCTACACCTTC
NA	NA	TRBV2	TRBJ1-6	CASSGTLALNSPLHF	TGTGCCAGCAGTGGGACACTCGCTCTTAATTCACCCCTCCACTTT
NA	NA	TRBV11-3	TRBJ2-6	CASSLVPRLIAGANVLTF	TGTGCCAGCAGCTTAGTACCCAGGTTGATCGCGGGGGCCAACGTCCTGACTTTC
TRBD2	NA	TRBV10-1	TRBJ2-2	CASSQGLAGSNTGELFF	TGCGCCAGCAGCCAAGGACTAGCGGGGTCGAACACCGGGGAGCTGTTTTTT
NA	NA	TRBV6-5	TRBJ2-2	CASRVQAYTGELFF	TGTGCCAGCAGGGTACAGGCGTACACCGGGGAGCTGTTTTTT
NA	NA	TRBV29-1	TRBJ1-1	CSALQGTTEAFF	TGCAGCGCCCTACAGGGAACCACTGAAGCTTTCTTT
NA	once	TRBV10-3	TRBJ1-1	CAITGVAGTEAFF	TGTGCCATCACGGGGGTAGCAGGCACTGAAGCTTTCTTT
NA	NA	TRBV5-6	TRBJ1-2	CASSLAGAGGYTF	TGTGCCAGCAGCTTGGCAGGGGCGGGTGGCTACACCTTC
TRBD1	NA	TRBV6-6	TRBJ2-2	CASSRTGTGNTGELFF	TGTGCCAGCAGTCGAACCGGGACAGGAAACACCGGGGAGCTGTTTTTT
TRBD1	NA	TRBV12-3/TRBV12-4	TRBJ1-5	CASRGQSNQPQHF	TGTGCCAGCAGGGGACAGAGCAATCAGCCCCAGCATTTT
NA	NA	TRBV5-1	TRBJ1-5	CASSLDPGSRQPQHF	TGCGCCAGCAGCTTGGATCCGGGGTCGCGCCAGCCCCAGCATTTT
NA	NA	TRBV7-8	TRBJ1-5	CASSLGTQYSNQPQHF	TGTGCCAGCAGCTTAGGGACACAATATAGCAATCAGCCCCAGCATTTT
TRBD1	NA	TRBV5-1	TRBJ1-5	CASSLGQGDEPQHF	TGCGCCAGCAGCTTGGGGCAGGGGGACGAGCCCCAGCATTTT
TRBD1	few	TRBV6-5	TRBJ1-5	CASSSQGAGVQPQHF	TGTGCCAGCAGTTCACAGGGGGCCGGGGTTCAGCCCCAGCATTTT
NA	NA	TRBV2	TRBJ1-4	CATTPYEKLFF	TGTGCCACTACGCCGTATGAAAAACTGTTTTTT
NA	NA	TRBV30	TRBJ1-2	CAWYPGGYGYTF	TGTGCCTGGTATCCGGGTGGCTATGGCTACACCTTC
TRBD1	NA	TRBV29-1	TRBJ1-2	CSVGQGPFYGYTF	TGCAGCGTCGGACAGGGCCCCTTCTATGGCTACACCTTC
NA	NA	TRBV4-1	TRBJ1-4	CASSQSGEDNEKLFF	TGCGCCAGCAGCCAATCCGGGGAAGATAATGAAAAACTGTTTTTT
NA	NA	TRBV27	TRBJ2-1	CASSSPGRARNEQFF	TGTGCCAGCAGTTCCCCTGGCAGGGCGAGGAATGAGCAGTTCTTC
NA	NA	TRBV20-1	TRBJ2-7	CSAPRGYEQYF	TGCAGTGCCCCCCGGGGGTACGAGCAGTACTTC
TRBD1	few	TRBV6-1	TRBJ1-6	CASSEHRGNSPLHF	TGTGCCAGCAGTGAGCACAGGGGAAATTCACCCCTCCACTTT
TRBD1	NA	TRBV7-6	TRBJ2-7	CASSLGPTGTASYEQYF	TGTGCCAGCAGCTTAGGACCCACCGGGACAGCCTCCTACGAGCAGTACTTC
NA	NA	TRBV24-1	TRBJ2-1	CATSDPRASYNEQFF	TGTGCCACCAGTGACCCCAGGGCCTCCTACAATGAGCAGTTCTTC